The clone carrying this T cell receptor beta chain was seen a few times. These data originate in a study of T-cell reconstitution after alpha-beta-depleted transplantation in children. This CDR3 has 15 amino acids. Trimming cost V 0 bases and J 3 bases, with 9 bases left between them. In germline, CDR1 is GTSNPN, CDR2 SVGIG (reference sequence). Researchers prepared the TCRbeta library using unique molecular identifiers, the study reports. TCRdb ran MiXCR on the PCR reads and lists one entry per CDR3 protein. The repertoire holds 200,000 to 250,000 distinct CDR3 sequences, with approximately 10% as singletons.

J is TRBJ2-6 and V is TRBV30, with D possibly TRBD1 on 6 matching bases. This TCR was sampled from a human donor who donated a stem cell graft to a child with acute lymphoblastic leukemia. The sequenced sample was PBMCs from the stem cell graft donor, obtained from the stem cell graft. This chain's CDR3 is CAWSVQGLGANVLTF. The CDR3 coding sequence is TGTGCCTGGAGTGTTCAGGGGCTTGGGGCCAACGTCCTGACTTTC.